This TCR beta chain was captured by sequencing in a study of cytotoxic CD8 clonotypes in ibrutinib-treated CLL. The ends lost 8 bases at V and 8 bases at J; junction bases unmatched: 4. Germline CDR1 is KGHSH and CDR2 is LQKENI. The CDR3 is 13 residues long. Here immunoSEQ multiplex PCR was the method, and the copy in TCRdb shows in-frame clones only, minus some. The sample lists about 160,000 clones, approximately 84% occurring once. From cryopreserved PBMCs came about 2.1 micrograms of genomic DNA used for TCR beta libraries. V gene TRBV18 combines with J gene TRBJ2-3; TRBD2 matches 13 bases. This sequence was found in a human donor with chronic lymphocytic leukemia. The source was PBMCs, collected after 24 months of ibrutinib treatment. The CDR3: CASTRLAGGTQYF. In nucleotides, the CDR3 is TGTGCCAGCACCAGACTAGCGGGGGGTACGCAGTATTTT.